Below, one T cell receptor beta chain is given with its context. At one of its ends the junction is not consistent with the germline gene, which may arise from a read error. Each CDR3 protein is one row after TCRdb ran MiXCR on the RACE reads. The table has more than 150,000 distinct CDR3 sequences, about 25% seen once. This entry comes from a study of human T cells and chemical hapten exposure. The CDR3 has 15 residues. CDR1 and CDR2 (germline): MNHEY, SVGAGI. Documented time point: patch test 3, about 24 weeks after DPC sensitization. Treatment: therapeutic diphenylcyclopropenone sensitization with weekly scalp DPC.

The origin of this receptor is a woman between 40 and 50 years old with alopecia areata. Some clones in this sample may be carry-over from other donors' samples. Sequencing used whole blood, obtained in connection with sensitization to the hapten diphenylcyclopropenone (DPC). The chain joins TRBV6-5 to TRBJ1-6; the match to TRBD1 covers 7 bases. The DNA of the CDR3 is TGTGCCAGCAGTTACTCCCGGGACAGTGATTCACCCTTCCACTTT. As protein: CASSYSRDSDSPFHF.